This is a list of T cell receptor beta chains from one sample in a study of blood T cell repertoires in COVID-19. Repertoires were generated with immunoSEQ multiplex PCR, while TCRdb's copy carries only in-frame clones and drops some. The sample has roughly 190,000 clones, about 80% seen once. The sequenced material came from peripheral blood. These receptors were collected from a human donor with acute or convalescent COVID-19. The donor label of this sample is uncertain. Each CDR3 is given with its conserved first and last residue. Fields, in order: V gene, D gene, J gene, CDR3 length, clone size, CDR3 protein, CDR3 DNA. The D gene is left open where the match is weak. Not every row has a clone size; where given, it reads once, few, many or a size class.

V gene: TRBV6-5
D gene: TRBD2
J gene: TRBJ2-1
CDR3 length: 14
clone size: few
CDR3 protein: CASRLAGASLEQFF
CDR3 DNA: TGTGCCAGCAGGCTAGCGGGAGCGAGTTTAGAGCAGTTCTTC

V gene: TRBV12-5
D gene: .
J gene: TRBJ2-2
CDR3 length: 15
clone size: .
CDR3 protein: CASGFAQGSTGELFF
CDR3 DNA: TGTGCTAGTGGTTTCGCCCAAGGGAGCACCGGGGAGCTGTTTTTT

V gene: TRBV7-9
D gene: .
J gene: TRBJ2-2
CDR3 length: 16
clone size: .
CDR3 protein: CASSLPGVSNTGELFF
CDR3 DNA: TGTGCCAGCAGCTTACCGGGGGTCTCGAACACCGGGGAGCTGTTTTTT

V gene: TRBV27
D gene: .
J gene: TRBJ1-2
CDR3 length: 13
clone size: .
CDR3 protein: CASRVGFNYGYTF
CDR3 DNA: TGTGCCAGCCGTGTGGGCTTTAACTATGGCTACACCTTC

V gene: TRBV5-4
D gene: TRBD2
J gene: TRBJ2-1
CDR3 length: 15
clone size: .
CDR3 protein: CASSGGLAEYNEQFF
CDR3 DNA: TGTGCCAGCAGTGGGGGACTAGCGGAATACAATGAGCAGTTCTTC

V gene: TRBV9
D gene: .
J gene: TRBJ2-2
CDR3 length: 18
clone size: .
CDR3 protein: CASSVGADRDLISGELFF
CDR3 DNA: TGTGCCAGCAGCGTTGGGGCCGACCGAGATTTAATATCCGGGGAGCTGTTTTTT

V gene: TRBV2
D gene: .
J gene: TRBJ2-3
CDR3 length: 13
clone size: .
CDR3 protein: CASTPTGSDTQYF
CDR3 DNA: TGTGCCAGCACGCCCACAGGGTCAGATACGCAGTATTTT

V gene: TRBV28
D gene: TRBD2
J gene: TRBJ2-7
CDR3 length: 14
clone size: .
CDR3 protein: CASSLGLAGAEQYF
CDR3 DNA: TGTGCCAGCAGTTTAGGGCTAGCGGGAGCCGAGCAGTACTTC

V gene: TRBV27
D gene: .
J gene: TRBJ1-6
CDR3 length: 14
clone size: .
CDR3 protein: CASSLSANNSPLHF
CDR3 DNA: TGTGCCAGCAGTTTATCAGCCAATAATTCACCCCTCCACTTT

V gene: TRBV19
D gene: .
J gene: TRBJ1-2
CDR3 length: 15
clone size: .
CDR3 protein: CASSAAADRGYGYTF
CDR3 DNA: TGTGCCAGTAGTGCGGCGGCAGATAGGGGATATGGCTACACCTTC

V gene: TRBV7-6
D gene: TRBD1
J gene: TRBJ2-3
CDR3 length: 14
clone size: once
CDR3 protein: CAGLQGESTDTQYF
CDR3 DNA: TGTGCCGGGCTGCAGGGGGAGAGCACAGATACGCAGTATTTT

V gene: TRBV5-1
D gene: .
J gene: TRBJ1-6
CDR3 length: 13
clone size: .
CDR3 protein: CASSLELDSPLHF
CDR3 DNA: TGCGCCAGCAGCTTGGAACTTGATTCACCCCTCCACTTT

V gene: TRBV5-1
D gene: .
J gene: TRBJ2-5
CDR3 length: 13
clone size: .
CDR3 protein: CASSLAGKETQYF
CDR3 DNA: TGCGCCAGCAGCTTGGCAGGGAAAGAGACCCAGTACTTC

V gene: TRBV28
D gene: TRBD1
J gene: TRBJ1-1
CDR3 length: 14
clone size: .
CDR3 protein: CASRADRGYTEAFF
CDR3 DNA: TGTGCCAGCAGAGCCGACAGGGGCTACACTGAAGCTTTCTTT

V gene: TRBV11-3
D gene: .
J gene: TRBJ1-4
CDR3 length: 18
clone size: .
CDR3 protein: CASSAGRVLNATNEKLFF
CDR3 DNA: TGTGCCAGCAGCGCTGGGAGGGTACTAAATGCAACTAATGAAAAACTGTTTTTT

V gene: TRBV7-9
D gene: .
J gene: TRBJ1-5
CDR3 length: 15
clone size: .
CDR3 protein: CASSLDRDGNQPQHF
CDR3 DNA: TGTGCCAGCAGCTTAGACAGGGACGGGAATCAGCCCCAGCATTTT

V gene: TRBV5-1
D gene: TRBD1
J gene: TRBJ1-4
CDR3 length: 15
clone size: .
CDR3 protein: CASSSGQGQNEKLFF
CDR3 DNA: TGCGCCAGCAGCTCGGGACAGGGGCAAAATGAAAAACTGTTTTTT

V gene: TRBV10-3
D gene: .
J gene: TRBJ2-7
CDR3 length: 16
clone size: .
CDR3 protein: CAISESMRAQTYEQYF
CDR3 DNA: TGTGCCATCAGTGAGTCGATGCGCGCTCAAACCTACGAGCAGTACTTC

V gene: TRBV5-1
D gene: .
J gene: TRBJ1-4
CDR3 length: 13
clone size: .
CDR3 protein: CASSWGVGEKLFF
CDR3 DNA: TGCGCCAGCAGCTGGGGGGTTGGTGAAAAACTGTTTTTT

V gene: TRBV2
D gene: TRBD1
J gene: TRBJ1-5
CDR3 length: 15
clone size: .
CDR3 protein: CASTGDRNSNQPQHF
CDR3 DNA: TGTGCCAGCACCGGGGACAGAAATAGCAATCAGCCCCAGCATTTT

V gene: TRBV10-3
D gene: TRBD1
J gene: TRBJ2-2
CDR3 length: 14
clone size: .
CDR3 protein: CAIRGTANTGELFF
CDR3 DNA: TGTGCCATCAGGGGGACAGCGAACACCGGGGAGCTGTTTTTT

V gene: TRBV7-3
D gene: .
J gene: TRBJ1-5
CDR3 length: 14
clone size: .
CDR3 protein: CASSATGVGQPQHF
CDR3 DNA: TGTGCCAGCAGCGCGACCGGGGTAGGTCAGCCCCAGCATTTT

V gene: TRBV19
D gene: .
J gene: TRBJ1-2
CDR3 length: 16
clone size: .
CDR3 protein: CASSIDRKGDGYGYTF
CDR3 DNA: TGTGCCAGTAGTATAGATCGGAAAGGGGATGGCTATGGCTACACCTTC

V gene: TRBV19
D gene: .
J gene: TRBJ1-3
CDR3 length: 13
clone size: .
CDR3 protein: CASSPRRGNTIYF
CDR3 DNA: TGTGCCAGTAGTCCGCGACGGGGGAACACCATATATTTT

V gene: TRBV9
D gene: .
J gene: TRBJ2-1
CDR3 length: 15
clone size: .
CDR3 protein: CASSGGGHQINEQFF
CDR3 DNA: TGTGCCAGCAGCGGCGGGGGCCACCAAATAAATGAGCAGTTCTTC

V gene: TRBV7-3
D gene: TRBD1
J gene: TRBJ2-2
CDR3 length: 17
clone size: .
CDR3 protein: CASSLSPGGAMYGELFF
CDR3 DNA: TGTGCCAGCAGCTTATCCCCAGGGGGCGCAATGTACGGGGAGCTGTTTTTT

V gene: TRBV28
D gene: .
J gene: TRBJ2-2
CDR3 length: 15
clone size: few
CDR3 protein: CASSSPGKGTGELFF
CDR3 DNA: TGTGCCAGCAGTTCCCCGGGGAAAGGCACCGGGGAGCTGTTTTTT

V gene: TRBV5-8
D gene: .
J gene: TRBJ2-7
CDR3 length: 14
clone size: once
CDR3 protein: CASSVHSGDYEQYF
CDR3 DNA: TGTGCCAGCAGCGTGCACTCAGGGGACTACGAGCAGTACTTC

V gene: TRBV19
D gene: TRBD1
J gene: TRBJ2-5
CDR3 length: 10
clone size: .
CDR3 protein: CASRGETQYF
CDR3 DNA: TGTGCCAGCAGGGGGGAGACCCAGTACTTC

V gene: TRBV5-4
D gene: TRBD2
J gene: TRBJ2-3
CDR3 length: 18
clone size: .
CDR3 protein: CASSSPTPSGTSPDTQYF
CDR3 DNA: TGTGCCAGCAGCTCGCCCACACCTTCCGGGACTAGCCCAGATACGCAGTATTTT

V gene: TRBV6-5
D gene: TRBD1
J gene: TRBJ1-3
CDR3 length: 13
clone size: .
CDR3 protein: CASTGTGGNTIYF
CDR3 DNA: TGTGCCAGCACTGGGACAGGGGGAAACACCATATATTTT

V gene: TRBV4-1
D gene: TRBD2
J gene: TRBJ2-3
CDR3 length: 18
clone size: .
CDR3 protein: CASSQELLTSRPGDTQYF
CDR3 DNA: TGCGCCAGCAGCCAAGAATTATTGACTAGCAGACCGGGGGATACGCAGTATTTT

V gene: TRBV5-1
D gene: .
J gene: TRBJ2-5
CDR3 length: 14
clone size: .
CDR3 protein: CASSPGLGVETQYF
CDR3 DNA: TGCGCCAGCAGCCCCGGACTCGGGGTGGAGACCCAGTACTTC

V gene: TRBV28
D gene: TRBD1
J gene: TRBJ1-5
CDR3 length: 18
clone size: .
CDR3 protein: CASSFLGQGRYSNQPQHF
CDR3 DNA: TGTGCCAGCAGTTTCCTCGGACAGGGGAGGTATAGCAATCAGCCCCAGCATTTT

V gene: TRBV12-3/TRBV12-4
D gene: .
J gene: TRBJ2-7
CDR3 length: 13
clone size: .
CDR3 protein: CASSSGDQYEQYF
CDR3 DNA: TGTGCCAGCAGTTCAGGGGACCAGTACGAGCAGTACTTC

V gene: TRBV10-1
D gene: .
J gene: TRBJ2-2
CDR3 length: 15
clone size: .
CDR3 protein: CASSLGAGDTGELFF
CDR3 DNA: TGCGCCAGCAGTCTGGGGGCAGGGGATACCGGGGAGCTGTTTTTT